The rows below give T cell receptor beta chains drawn from one sample of a study of T cells in Graves' hyperthyroidism and ophthalmopathy. One entry per CDR3 protein results from TCRdb running MiXCR on the multiplex PCR reads. Of under 350,000 distinct CDR3 sequences in the sample, around a quarter were seen once. The sample comprised blood. The receptor set was obtained from a man aged 35-49 years with Graves' hyperthyroidism that later progressed to Graves' ophthalmopathy. CDR3s include the opening cysteine and the closing phenylalanine or tryptophan. Each record gives: V gene, J gene, clone size, D gene, CDR3 protein, CDR3 DNA. The D gene is left open where the match is weak. Not all rows give a size; the values are once, few, many and, for expanded clones, a class.

V gene: TRBV9
J gene: TRBJ1-5
clone size: many
D gene: TRBD1
CDR3 protein: CASSAEGTEEHQPQHF
CDR3 DNA: TGTGCCAGCAGCGCCGAAGGGACAGAAGAGCATCAGCCCCAGCATTTT

V gene: TRBV12-3/TRBV12-4
J gene: TRBJ2-7
clone size: many
D gene: TRBD1
CDR3 protein: CASSGTGVNEQYF
CDR3 DNA: TGTGCCAGCAGTGGGACAGGAGTGAACGAGCAGTACTTC

V gene: TRBV20-1
J gene: TRBJ1-2
clone size: many
D gene: TRBD1
CDR3 protein: CSATQDRGLDGYTF
CDR3 DNA: TGCAGTGCTACCCAGGACAGGGGGCTGGATGGCTACACCTTC

V gene: TRBV24-1
J gene: TRBJ1-2
clone size: many
D gene: -
CDR3 protein: CATSDSGPEDNYGYTF
CDR3 DNA: TGTGCCACCAGTGATTCCGGGCCTGAGGACAACTATGGCTACACCTTC

V gene: TRBV28
J gene: TRBJ2-7
clone size: -
D gene: TRBD1
CDR3 protein: CASTKTGMTYEQYF
CDR3 DNA: TGTGCCAGCACTAAGACAGGGATGACCTACGAGCAGTACTTC

V gene: TRBV6-2/TRBV6-3
J gene: TRBJ1-1
clone size: -
D gene: -
CDR3 protein: CASSSPGLNTEAFF
CDR3 DNA: TGTGCCAGCAGTTCCCCAGGGCTGAACACTGAAGCTTTCTTT

V gene: TRBV11-2
J gene: TRBJ2-7
clone size: -
D gene: TRBD1
CDR3 protein: CASSSRDSYEQYF
CDR3 DNA: TGTGCCAGCTCTTCTCGGGACAGCTACGAGCAGTACTTC

V gene: TRBV19
J gene: TRBJ2-2
clone size: many
D gene: -
CDR3 protein: CASKISGSTGELFF
CDR3 DNA: TGTGCCAGTAAGATTAGCGGTTCGACCGGGGAGCTGTTTTTT

V gene: TRBV28
J gene: TRBJ1-3
clone size: many
D gene: -
CDR3 protein: CASSLFLSGNTIYF
CDR3 DNA: TGTGCCAGCAGTTTGTTCCTCTCTGGAAACACCATATATTTT

V gene: TRBV7-2
J gene: TRBJ1-2
clone size: -
D gene: -
CDR3 protein: CASSINRNGYTF
CDR3 DNA: TGTGCCAGCAGCATAAACCGGAATGGCTACACCTTC

V gene: TRBV7-2
J gene: TRBJ1-1
clone size: many
D gene: TRBD1
CDR3 protein: CASSLKQGAWVTFF
CDR3 DNA: TGTGCCAGCAGCTTAAAACAGGGGGCTTGGGTAACTTTCTTT

V gene: TRBV20-1
J gene: TRBJ1-2
clone size: -
D gene: TRBD1
CDR3 protein: CSARVGTGGYYGYTF
CDR3 DNA: TGCAGTGCTAGAGTCGGGACAGGGGGTTACTATGGCTACACCTTC

V gene: TRBV6-2/TRBV6-3
J gene: TRBJ2-7
clone size: few
D gene: TRBD2
CDR3 protein: CASTPEGSGKPSSYEQYF
CDR3 DNA: TGTGCCAGCACCCCAGAGGGTAGCGGGAAGCCAAGCTCCTACGAGCAGTACTTC

V gene: TRBV12-3/TRBV12-4
J gene: TRBJ1-1
clone size: -
D gene: TRBD1
CDR3 protein: CASEGQKNTEAFF
CDR3 DNA: TGTGCCAGCGAGGGACAGAAGAACACTGAAGCTTTCTTT

V gene: TRBV6-1
J gene: TRBJ2-5
clone size: many
D gene: TRBD2
CDR3 protein: CASSGRLAGSQETQYF
CDR3 DNA: TGTGCCAGCAGTGGGAGACTAGCGGGAAGCCAAGAGACCCAGTACTTC

V gene: TRBV6-5
J gene: TRBJ1-2
clone size: -
D gene: -
CDR3 protein: CASSYSTRNYGYTF
CDR3 DNA: TGTGCCAGCAGTTACTCGACCCGGAACTATGGCTACACCTTC

V gene: TRBV29-1
J gene: TRBJ2-2
clone size: many
D gene: -
CDR3 protein: CSYTSTGELFF
CDR3 DNA: TGCAGCTACACTAGTACCGGGGAGCTGTTTTTT

V gene: TRBV6-5
J gene: TRBJ2-5
clone size: many
D gene: -
CDR3 protein: CASSYFEGKTQYF
CDR3 DNA: TGTGCCAGCAGTTACTTCGAAGGGAAGACCCAGTACTTC

V gene: TRBV2
J gene: TRBJ1-2
clone size: -
D gene: TRBD1
CDR3 protein: CASRERTGGDNYGYTF
CDR3 DNA: TGTGCCAGCAGAGAGAGGACAGGGGGAGACAACTATGGCTACACCTTC

V gene: TRBV7-8
J gene: TRBJ1-5
clone size: many
D gene: -
CDR3 protein: CASSVQGGLGQPQHF
CDR3 DNA: TGTGCCAGCAGCGTGCAGGGAGGTTTGGGACAGCCCCAGCATTTT

V gene: TRBV2
J gene: TRBJ2-5
clone size: many
D gene: TRBD1
CDR3 protein: CASSDGDRGLLETQYF
CDR3 DNA: TGTGCCAGCAGTGACGGGGACAGGGGGTTGCTGGAGACCCAGTACTTC

V gene: TRBV5-1
J gene: TRBJ2-7
clone size: many
D gene: TRBD1
CDR3 protein: CASSWTGEEQYF
CDR3 DNA: TGCGCCAGCAGCTGGACAGGGGAAGAGCAGTACTTC

V gene: TRBV11-2
J gene: TRBJ2-7
clone size: many
D gene: -
CDR3 protein: CASRRLPGAFYEQYF
CDR3 DNA: TGTGCCAGCAGGCGTCTTCCGGGAGCTTTCTACGAGCAGTACTTC

V gene: TRBV20-1
J gene: TRBJ1-1
clone size: many
D gene: TRBD1
CDR3 protein: CSARVRMRGGRTEAFF
CDR3 DNA: TGCAGTGCTAGAGTTAGAATGCGAGGGGGCCGGACTGAAGCTTTCTTT

V gene: TRBV18
J gene: TRBJ2-7
clone size: -
D gene: TRBD2
CDR3 protein: CASSPQTGTSVYEQYF
CDR3 DNA: TGTGCCAGCTCACCCCAGACTGGGACTAGCGTTTACGAGCAGTACTTC

V gene: TRBV7-3
J gene: TRBJ2-5
clone size: many
D gene: TRBD1
CDR3 protein: CASSLIGGLETQYF
CDR3 DNA: TGTGCCAGCAGCTTAATAGGGGGCCTAGAGACCCAGTACTTC